Sequencing of this T cell receptor beta chain was carried out in a study of cytotoxic CD8 clonotypes in ibrutinib-treated CLL. The repertoire was sequenced with immunoSEQ multiplex PCR; TCRdb's copy has only in-frame clones and lacks some. There are about 200,000 clones in the sample; around 70% occur only once, and 5.5% to 6% lies in the top ten. The CDR3 covers 11 residues. Trimming removed 3 bases at V and 1 base at J, with 0 bases between. Germline CDR1 is MGHRA and CDR2 is YSYEKL. Material: PBMCs, obtained after 12 months of ibrutinib treatment. The chain combines TRBV4-1 with TRBJ1-1; D not resolved. This sequence originates from a human donor with chronic lymphocytic leukemia. As DNA, the CDR3 is TGCGCCAGCAGCCAGAACACTGAAGCTTTCTTT. The encoded protein is CASSQNTEAFF.